This TCR beta chain was recorded in a study of T cells after yellow fever vaccination. The overall study: Fractions with few cells were prepared using SMART-Seq v4 Ultra Low Input.

Comment on this clonotype: Its specificity is unknown.

General study points: A faster peak, day 5 versus 15, was reached by the weaker secondary response. Only a small proportion of the clonotypes turned up in both the CD4 and the CD8 compartments, likely arising from convergent recombination. The booster saw the reappearance of most primary-vaccination clones (roughly 96% CD4, 88% CD8).

TCRdb itself ran the 5' RACE reads through MiXCR, one entry per CDR3 protein. The sample carries hundreds of thousands of distinct CDR3 sequences, 18% recorded once. The V end was cut by 2 bases, the J end by 7 bases, with 11 bases between. Germline CDR1 and CDR2: MNHEY and SMNVEV (reference sequence). The CDR3 runs 13 residues. Specimen: PBMCs, collected before the yellow fever booster vaccination. The rearrangement uses TRBV27 and TRBJ2-5; TRBD1 is a possible D gene (6 bases). The receptor was derived from a young man who received the YFV17D yellow fever vaccine. The CDR3 DNA reads as TGTGCCAGCAGTTTAACAAGAGGGGGGACCCAGTACTTC. This gives the protein CASSLTRGGTQYF.